This TCR beta chain derives from a study of T cell changes during pregnancy in multiple sclerosis. Measured with immunoSEQ multiplex PCR; TCRdb has only the in-frame clones, and not every one. The profile shows over 70,000 clones, roughly 91% of them singletons. The CDR3 length is 14 residues. V shed 7 bases, J shed 6 bases, and the junction held 11 bases outside the gene matches. The germline gives CDR1 LNHDA, CDR2 SQIVND (reference sequence). The TCR comes from a female donor with multiple sclerosis, enrolled in a pregnancy study. This chain joins TRBV19 and TRBJ2-5; 7 bases agree with TRBD1. The sample in question was peripheral blood, obtained in the first trimester of pregnancy. CDR3 loop: CASNKAGTDKTQYF. CDR3 in DNA: TGTGCCAGTAACAAAGCCGGGACAGATAAGACCCAGTACTTC.